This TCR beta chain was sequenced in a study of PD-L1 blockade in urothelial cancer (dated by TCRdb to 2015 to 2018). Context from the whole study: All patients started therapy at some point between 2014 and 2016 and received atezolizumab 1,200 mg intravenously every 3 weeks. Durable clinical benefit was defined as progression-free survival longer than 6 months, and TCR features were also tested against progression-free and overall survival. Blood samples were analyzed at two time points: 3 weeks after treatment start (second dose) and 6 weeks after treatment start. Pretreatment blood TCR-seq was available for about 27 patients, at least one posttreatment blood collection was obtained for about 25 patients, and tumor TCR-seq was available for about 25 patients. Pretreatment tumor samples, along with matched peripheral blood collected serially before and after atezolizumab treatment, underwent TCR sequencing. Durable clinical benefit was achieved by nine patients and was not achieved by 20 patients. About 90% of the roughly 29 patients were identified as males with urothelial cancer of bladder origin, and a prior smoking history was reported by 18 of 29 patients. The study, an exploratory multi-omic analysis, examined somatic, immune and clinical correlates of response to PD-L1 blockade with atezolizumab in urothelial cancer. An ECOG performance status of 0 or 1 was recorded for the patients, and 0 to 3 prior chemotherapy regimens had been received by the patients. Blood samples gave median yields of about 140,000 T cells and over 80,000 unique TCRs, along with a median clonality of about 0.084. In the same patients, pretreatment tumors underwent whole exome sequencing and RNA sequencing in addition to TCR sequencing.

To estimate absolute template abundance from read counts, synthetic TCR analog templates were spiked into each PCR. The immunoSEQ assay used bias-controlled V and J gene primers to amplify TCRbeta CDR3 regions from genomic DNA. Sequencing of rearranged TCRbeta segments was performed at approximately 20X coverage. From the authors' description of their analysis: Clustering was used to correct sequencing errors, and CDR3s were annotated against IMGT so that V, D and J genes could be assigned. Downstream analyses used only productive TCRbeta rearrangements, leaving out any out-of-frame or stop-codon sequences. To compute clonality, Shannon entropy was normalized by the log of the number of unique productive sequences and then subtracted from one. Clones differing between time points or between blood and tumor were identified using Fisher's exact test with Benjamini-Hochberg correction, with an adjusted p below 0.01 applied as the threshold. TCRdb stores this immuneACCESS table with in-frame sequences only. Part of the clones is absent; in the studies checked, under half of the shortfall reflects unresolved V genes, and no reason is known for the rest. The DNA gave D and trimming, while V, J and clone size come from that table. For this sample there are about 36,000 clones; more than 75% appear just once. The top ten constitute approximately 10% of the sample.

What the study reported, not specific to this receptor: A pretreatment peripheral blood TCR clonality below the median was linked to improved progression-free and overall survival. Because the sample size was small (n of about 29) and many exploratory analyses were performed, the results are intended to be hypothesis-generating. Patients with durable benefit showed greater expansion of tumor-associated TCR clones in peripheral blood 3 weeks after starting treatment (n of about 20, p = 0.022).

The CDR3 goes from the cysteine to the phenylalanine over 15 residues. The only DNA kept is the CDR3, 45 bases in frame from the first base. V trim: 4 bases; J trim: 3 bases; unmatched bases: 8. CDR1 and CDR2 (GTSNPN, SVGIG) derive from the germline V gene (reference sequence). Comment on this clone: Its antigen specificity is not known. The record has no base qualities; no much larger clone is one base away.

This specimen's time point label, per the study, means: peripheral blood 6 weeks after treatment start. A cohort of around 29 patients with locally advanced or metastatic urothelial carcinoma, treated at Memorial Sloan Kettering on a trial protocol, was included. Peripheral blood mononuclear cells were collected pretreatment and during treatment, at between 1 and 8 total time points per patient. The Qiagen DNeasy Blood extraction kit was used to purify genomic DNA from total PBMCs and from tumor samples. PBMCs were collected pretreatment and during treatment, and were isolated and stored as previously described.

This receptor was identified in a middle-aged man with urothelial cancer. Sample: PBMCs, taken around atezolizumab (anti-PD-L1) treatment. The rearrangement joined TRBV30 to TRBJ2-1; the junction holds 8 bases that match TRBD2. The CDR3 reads CAWKSPGLVYNEQFF. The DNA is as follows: TGTGCCTGGAAGTCCCCGGGACTAGTCTACAATGAGCAGTTCTTC.